This T cell receptor (beta chain) was captured by sequencing in a study of cytomegalovirus exposure and HLA in healthy donors. General study results and limits: Later genetic work tied a missense DCLRE1C variant to beta-chain V and J trimming. TCR beta sequences reportedly predicted the HLA-A and HLA-B alleles of most subjects accurately. Later, an analysis found that common viral pathogens appeared to be linked with several of the most significant clusters.

V was clipped by 0 bases and J by 5 bases; unmatched bases: 12. CDR3 length: 19 residues. In the case of this clone: No antigen is known for it.

The PCR was carried out with 60 Vbeta primers and 13 Jbeta primers. As processed by the authors: Among the unique TCR beta chains that a later analysis counted, about 85 million in all, 9.5 million to 11 million were shared. Profiling relied on immunoSEQ multiplex PCR, and the TCRdb table lists in-frame clones only, not all of them. The V and J calls and clone size are taken from that table; D and trimming were inferred from the DNA. The sample gives roughly 90,000 clones, approximately 80% of which show up once; around 2% is in the top ten. This receptor was identified in a man aged 18 to 30 in good health and CMV-seronegative. This sequence joins TRBV23-1 and TRBJ2-1; 11 bases line up with TRBD2. TRBV23-1 is designated an ORF whose function remains uncertain. Sample: PBMCs. The CDR3 DNA reads TGCGCCAGCAGTCAATCGGAACTAGCGGGGGCTTCTCCGAACAATGAGCAGTTCTTC. Its translation: CASSQSELAGASPNNEQFF.